These 6 T cell receptor beta chains share one sample of origin, sequenced in a study of cytomegalovirus exposure and HLA in healthy donors. The PCR had 60 Vbeta and 13 Jbeta primers. Data came from immunoSEQ multiplex PCR; TCRdb stores just in-frame clones and leaves some out. The sample yields roughly 200,000 clones, around 76% seen once. The sample consisted of PBMCs. These receptors were collected from a man in his thirties or forties in good health and CMV-seronegative.

The chain employs TRBV6-6 and TRBJ2-1, with TRBD1 matching over 10 bases. Germline lookup yields CDR1 MNHNY and CDR2 SVGAGI (reference sequence). Losses at the gene ends were 6 bases for V and 9 bases for J; bases not matched to a gene: 11. This CDR3 has 15 amino acids. CDR3 loop: CASSPDRGPWGEQFF. DNA for the CDR3: TGTGCCAGCAGCCCAGACAGGGGGCCATGGGGTGAGCAGTTCTTC.

This clone came up a few times. CDR3 nucleotide sequence: TGTGCCTATCTCCGGAATGAGCAGTTCTTC. Translating gives CAYLRNEQFF. The chain couples TRBV30 to TRBJ2-1; no reliable D call. V lost 7 bases, J lost 7 bases, and 8 bases lay in between. CDR3 length: 10 residues. The germline CDR1 and CDR2 sequences are GTSNPN and SVGIG (reference sequence).

This clone was recorded only once. This sequence joins TRBV7-2 and TRBJ2-1; D might be TRBD2 (6 bases). Trimming left V 5 bases short and J 5 bases short, with 19 bases between. Per the germline V gene, CDR1 is SGHTA and CDR2 is FQGNSA. The CDR3 contains 16 residues. The CDR3 DNA reads as TGTGCCAGCAGCCCGTTGGGGGGTTCATTGGACAATGAGCAGTTCTTC. This encodes CASSPLGGSLDNEQFF.

This sequence joins TRBV2 and TRBJ1-4; a weak D match, TRBD1 (6 bases). V gave up 3 bases and J gave up 7 bases, with 12 bases separating them. Germline CDR1 reads SNHLY; CDR2 reads FYNNEI. The CDR3 consists of 14 residues. The CDR3 region is CASSERGHFEKLFF. The CDR3 DNA follows: TGTGCCAGCAGTGAGCGGGGGCACTTTGAAAAACTGTTTTTT.

This clone has just a few counts. This sequence joins TRBV29-1 and TRBJ2-1; 8 bases match TRBD1. CDR1 and CDR2 from the germline V gene are SQVTM and ANQGSEA. This CDR3 comprises 13 residues. Unmatched junction bases numbered 8, after V lost 7 bases and J lost 6 bases. CDR3 sequence reads: CSARTGLGNEQFF. The CDR3 DNA is TGCAGCGCCCGGACAGGGCTAGGCAATGAGCAGTTCTTC.

This clone has just a few counts. The rearrangement links TRBV5-1 to TRBJ2-7; D is possibly TRBD2 (6 bases). The CDR3 is 14 amino acids. Germline V lookup: CDR1 SGHRS, CDR2 YFSETQ. Trimming cost V 4 bases and J 6 bases, with 17 bases left between them. CDR3 amino acids: CASSGWTISREQYF. The CDR3 nucleotides are TGCGCCAGCAGCGGATGGACTATCTCTCGCGAGCAGTACTTC.